The rows below give T cell receptor beta chains drawn from one sample of a study of OX40 agonist ivuxolimab in advanced cancers. The method was immunoSEQ multiplex PCR; TCRdb's version includes in-frame clones alone and lacks a portion of them. Among tens of thousands of clones listed, over 70% were seen once. Material: CD4+ or CD8+ T cells sorted from blood, obtained in a trial of the OX40 agonist ivuxolimab. These receptors originate from an adult with an advanced solid tumor such as melanoma, head and neck, liver or kidney cancer. The conserved cysteine and the conserved F or W are not part of the CDR3 here. Not every row has a clone size; where given, it reads once, few, many or a size class.

clone size: .; CDR3 length: 13; J gene: TRBJ1-2; V gene: TRBV4-2; CDR3 protein: ASSQESSTGYGYT
clone size: .; CDR3 length: 14; J gene: TRBJ1-6; V gene: TRBV5-4; CDR3 protein: ASELRSVGGGSPLH
clone size: .; CDR3 length: 12; J gene: TRBJ1-5; V gene: TRBV19; CDR3 protein: ASSPGSPQEPQH
clone size: few; CDR3 length: 12; J gene: TRBJ2-1; V gene: TRBV7-8; CDR3 protein: ASSLARAGDEQF
clone size: .; CDR3 length: 12; J gene: TRBJ1-6; V gene: TRBV6-5; CDR3 protein: ASSYSIGDSPLH
clone size: .; CDR3 length: 12; J gene: TRBJ2-1; V gene: TRBV4-2; CDR3 protein: ASSKEGTTDEQF
clone size: .; CDR3 length: 10; J gene: TRBJ2-3; V gene: TRBV6-6; CDR3 protein: ASSPSTDTQY
clone size: .; CDR3 length: 11; J gene: TRBJ1-2; V gene: TRBV29-1; CDR3 protein: SVVPGAGYGYT
clone size: .; CDR3 length: 15; J gene: TRBJ1-1; V gene: TRBV18; CDR3 protein: ASSPGPELGVNTEAF
clone size: .; CDR3 length: 14; J gene: TRBJ2-5; V gene: TRBV5-6; CDR3 protein: ASSAGTGARQETQY
clone size: .; CDR3 length: 14; J gene: TRBJ2-1; V gene: TRBV7-8; CDR3 protein: ASSQETSGAYNEQF
clone size: .; CDR3 length: 13; J gene: TRBJ1-2; V gene: TRBV4-2; CDR3 protein: ASSQDRGLNYGYT
clone size: .; CDR3 length: 12; J gene: TRBJ1-1; V gene: TRBV7-9; CDR3 protein: ASSLEAGNTEAF
clone size: once; CDR3 length: 11; J gene: TRBJ1-5; V gene: TRBV7-3; CDR3 protein: ASSLASNQPQH
clone size: .; CDR3 length: 10; J gene: TRBJ1-1; V gene: TRBV29-1; CDR3 protein: SGRQGYTEAF
clone size: .; CDR3 length: 13; J gene: TRBJ1-6; V gene: TRBV9; CDR3 protein: ASSVGGQGTSPLH
clone size: .; CDR3 length: 13; J gene: TRBJ1-4; V gene: TRBV28; CDR3 protein: ASSPGGGTNEKLF